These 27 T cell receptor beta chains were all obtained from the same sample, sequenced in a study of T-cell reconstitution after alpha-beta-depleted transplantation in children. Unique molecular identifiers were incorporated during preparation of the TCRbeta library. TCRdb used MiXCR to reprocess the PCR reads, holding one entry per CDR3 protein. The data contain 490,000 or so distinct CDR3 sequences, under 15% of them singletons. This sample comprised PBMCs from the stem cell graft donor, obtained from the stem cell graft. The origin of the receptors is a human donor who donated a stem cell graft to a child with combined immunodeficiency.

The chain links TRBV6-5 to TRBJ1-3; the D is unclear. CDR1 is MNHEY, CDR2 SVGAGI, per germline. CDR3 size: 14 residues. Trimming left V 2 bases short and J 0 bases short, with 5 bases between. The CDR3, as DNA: TGTGCCAGCAGTTACACCTTCTCTGGAAACACCATATATTTT. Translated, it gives CASSYTFSGNTIYF.

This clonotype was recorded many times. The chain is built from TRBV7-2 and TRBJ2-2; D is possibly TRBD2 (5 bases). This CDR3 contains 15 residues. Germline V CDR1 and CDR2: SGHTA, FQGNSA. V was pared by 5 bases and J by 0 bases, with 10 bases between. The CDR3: CASSRLPANTGELFF. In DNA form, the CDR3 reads TGTGCCAGCAGCCGACTACCTGCGAACACCGGGGAGCTGTTTTTT.

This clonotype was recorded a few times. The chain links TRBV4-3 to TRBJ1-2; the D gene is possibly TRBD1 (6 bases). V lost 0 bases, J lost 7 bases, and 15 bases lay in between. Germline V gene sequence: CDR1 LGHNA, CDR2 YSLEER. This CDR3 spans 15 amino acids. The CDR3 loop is CASSQDGGGQGGYTF. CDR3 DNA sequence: TGCGCCAGCAGCCAAGATGGGGGGGGGCAGGGTGGCTACACCTTC.

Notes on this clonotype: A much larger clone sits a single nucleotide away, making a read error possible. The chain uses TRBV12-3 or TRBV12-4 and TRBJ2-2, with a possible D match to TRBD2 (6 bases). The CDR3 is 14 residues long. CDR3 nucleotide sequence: TGTGCCAGCAGTAAATTAGCGAACACCGGGGGGCTGTTTTTT. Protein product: CASSKLANTGGLFF.

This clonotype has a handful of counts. CDR3 in amino acids: CSARDDAGAPRETQYF. DNA of the CDR3: TGCAGTGCTAGAGATGATGCGGGGGCTCCCAGGGAGACCCAGTACTTC. The V gene is TRBV20-1, the J gene TRBJ2-5; D perhaps matches TRBD2 (7 bases). The CDR3 is made up of 16 amino acids. Per the germline V gene, CDR1 is DFQATT and CDR2 is SNEGSKA (reference sequence). V was shortened by 0 bases and J by 5 bases, with 19 bases between the two germline ends.

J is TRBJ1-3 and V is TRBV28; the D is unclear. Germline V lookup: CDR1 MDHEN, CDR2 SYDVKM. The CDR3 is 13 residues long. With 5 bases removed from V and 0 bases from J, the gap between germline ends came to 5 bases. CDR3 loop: CASSPTSGNTIYF. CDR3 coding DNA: TGTGCCAGCAGTCCGACCTCTGGAAACACCATATATTTT.

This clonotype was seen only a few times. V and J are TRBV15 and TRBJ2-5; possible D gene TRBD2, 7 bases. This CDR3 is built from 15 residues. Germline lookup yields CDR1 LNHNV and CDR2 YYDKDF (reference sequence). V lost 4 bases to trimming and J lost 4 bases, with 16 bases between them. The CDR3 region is CATSIPRGGTETQYF. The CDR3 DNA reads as TGTGCCACCAGCATCCCTAGGGGGGGTACAGAGACCCAGTACTTC.

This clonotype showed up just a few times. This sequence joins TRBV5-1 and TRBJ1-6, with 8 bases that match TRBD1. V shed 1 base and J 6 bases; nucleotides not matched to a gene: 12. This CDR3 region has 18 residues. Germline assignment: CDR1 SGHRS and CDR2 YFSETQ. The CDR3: CASSLWGQATSGNSPLHF. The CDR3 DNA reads TGCGCCAGCAGCTTGTGGGGACAGGCGACATCGGGTAATTCACCCCTCCACTTT.

CDR3 coding DNA: TGTGCCAGCAGTTACTCAACAGGGGGGACAACGGGGAATGAGCAGTTCTTC. Its protein is CASSYSTGGTTGNEQFF. The V and J genes are TRBV6-5 and TRBJ2-1, with 8 positions matching TRBD1. The germline CDR1 and CDR2 sequences are MNHEY and SVGAGI. V was clipped by 0 bases and J by 7 bases; unmatched bases: 11. The CDR3 consists of 17 residues.

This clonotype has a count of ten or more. CDR3 in amino acids: CASSLGTSGAVTDTQYF. As DNA, the CDR3 is TGTGCCAGCAGCTTGGGGACTAGCGGAGCAGTCACAGATACGCAGTATTTT. The chain combines TRBV7-6 with TRBJ2-3, with 11 positions matching TRBD2. V lost 3 bases to trimming and J lost 2 bases; unmatched junction nucleotides: 7. Looked up from germline, CDR1 is SGHVS and CDR2 is FNYEAQ. There are 17 residues in the CDR3.

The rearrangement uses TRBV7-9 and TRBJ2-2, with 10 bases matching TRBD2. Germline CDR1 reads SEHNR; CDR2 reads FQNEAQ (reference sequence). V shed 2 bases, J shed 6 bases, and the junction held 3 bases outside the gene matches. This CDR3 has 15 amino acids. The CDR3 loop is CASSLTLAGAGELFF. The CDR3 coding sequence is TGTGCCAGCAGCTTAACCCTAGCGGGAGCCGGGGAGCTGTTTTTT.

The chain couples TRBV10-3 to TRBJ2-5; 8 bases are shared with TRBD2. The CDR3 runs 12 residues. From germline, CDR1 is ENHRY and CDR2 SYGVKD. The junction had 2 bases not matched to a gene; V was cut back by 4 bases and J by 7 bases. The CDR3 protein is CAISAGGRTQYF. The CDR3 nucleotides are TGTGCCATCAGTGCGGGGGGGAGGACCCAGTACTTC.

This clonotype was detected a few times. The CDR3 coding sequence is TGTGCCACCAGTGATTTGCGGGCGCCGATGGCCTCCTACAATGAGCAGTTCTTC. Encoded protein: CATSDLRAPMASYNEQFF. This chain connects TRBV24-1 to TRBJ2-1; D gene uncertain. The length of the CDR3 is 18 residues. V was clipped by 0 bases and J by 0 bases, with 14 bases between them. Germline CDR1 KGHDR, CDR2 SFDVKD.

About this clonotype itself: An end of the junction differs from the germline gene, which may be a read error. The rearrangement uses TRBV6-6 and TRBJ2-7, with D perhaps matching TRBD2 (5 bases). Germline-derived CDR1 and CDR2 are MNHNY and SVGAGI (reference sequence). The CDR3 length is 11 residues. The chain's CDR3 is CAVASSNEQYF. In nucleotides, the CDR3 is TGTGCCGTAGCTAGCTCCAACGAGCAGTACTTC.

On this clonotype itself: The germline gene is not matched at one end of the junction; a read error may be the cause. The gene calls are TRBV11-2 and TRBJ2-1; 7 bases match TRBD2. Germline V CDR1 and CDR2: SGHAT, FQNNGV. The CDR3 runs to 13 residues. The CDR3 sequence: CASGSGGGNDQFF. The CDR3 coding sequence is TGTGCCAGCGGCTCGGGGGGAGGCAATGACCAGTTCTTC.

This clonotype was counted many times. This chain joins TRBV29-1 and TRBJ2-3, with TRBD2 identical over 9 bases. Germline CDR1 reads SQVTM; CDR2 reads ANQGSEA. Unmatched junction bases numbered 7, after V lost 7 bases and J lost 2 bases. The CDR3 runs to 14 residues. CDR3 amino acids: CSATTSGSTDTQYF. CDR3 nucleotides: TGCAGCGCCACGACTAGCGGTTCCACAGATACGCAGTATTTT.

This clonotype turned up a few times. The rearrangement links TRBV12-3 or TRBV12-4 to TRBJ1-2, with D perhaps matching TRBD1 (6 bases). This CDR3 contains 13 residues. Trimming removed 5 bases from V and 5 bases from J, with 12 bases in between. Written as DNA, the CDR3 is TGTGCCAGCAGTATAGGCAGGGGATATGGCTACACCTTC. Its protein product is CASSIGRGYGYTF.

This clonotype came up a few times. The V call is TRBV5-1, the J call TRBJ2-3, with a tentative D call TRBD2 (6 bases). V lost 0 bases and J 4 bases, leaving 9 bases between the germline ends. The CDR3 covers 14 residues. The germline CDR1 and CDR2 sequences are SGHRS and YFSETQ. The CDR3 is CASSLESSADTQYF. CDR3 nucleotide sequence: TGCGCCAGCAGCTTGGAGTCTAGCGCAGATACGCAGTATTTT.

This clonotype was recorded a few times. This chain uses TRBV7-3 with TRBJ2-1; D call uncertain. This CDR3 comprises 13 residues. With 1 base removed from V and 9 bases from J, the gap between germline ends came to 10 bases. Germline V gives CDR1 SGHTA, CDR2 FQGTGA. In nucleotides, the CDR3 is TGTGCCAGCAGCTTAAAGCCTTTAAGTGAGCAGTTCTTC. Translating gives CASSLKPLSEQFF.

The CDR3 bases are TGCGCCAGCAGCTTGGACGGCGGCCGTTTCACCACCGGGGAGCTGTTTTTT. This gives the protein CASSLDGGRFTTGELFF. The rearrangement links TRBV5-1 to TRBJ2-2; D gene uncertain. The ends were cut back, 0 bases at V and 4 bases at J, with 16 bases in the middle. This CDR3 comprises 17 residues. The germline V gene has CDR1 SGHRS and CDR2 YFSETQ.

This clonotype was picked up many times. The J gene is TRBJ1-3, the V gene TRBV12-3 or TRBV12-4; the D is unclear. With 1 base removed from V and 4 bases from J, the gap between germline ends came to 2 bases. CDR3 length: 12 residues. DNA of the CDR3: TGTGCCAGCAGTTTAGTGGGAAACACCATATATTTT. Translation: CASSLVGNTIYF.

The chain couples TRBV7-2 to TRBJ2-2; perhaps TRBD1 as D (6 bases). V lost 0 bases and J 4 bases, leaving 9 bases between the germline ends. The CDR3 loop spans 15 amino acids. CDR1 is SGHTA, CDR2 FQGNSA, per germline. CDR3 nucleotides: TGTGCCAGCAGCTTAGCGCGACAGGTCACCGGGGAGCTGTTTTTT. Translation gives CASSLARQVTGELFF. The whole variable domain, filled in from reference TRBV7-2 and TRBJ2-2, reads GAGVSQSPSNKVTEKGKDVELRCDPISGHTALYWYRQSLGQGLEFLIYFQGNSAPDKSGLPSDRFSAERTGGSVSTLTIQRTQQEDSAVYLCASSLARQVTGELFFGEGSRLTVL.

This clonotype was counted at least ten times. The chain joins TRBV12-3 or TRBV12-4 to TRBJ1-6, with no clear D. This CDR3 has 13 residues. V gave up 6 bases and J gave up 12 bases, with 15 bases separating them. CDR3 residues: CASSQLSSGPLHF. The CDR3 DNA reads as TGTGCCAGCAGCCAATTGTCCTCGGGACCCCTCCACTTT.

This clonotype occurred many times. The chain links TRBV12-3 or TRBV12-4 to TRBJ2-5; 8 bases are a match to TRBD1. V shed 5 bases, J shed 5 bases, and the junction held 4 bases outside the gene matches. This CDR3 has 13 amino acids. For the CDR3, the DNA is TGTGCCAGCAGTCACAGGGGGAGGGAGACCCAGTACTTC. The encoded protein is CASSHRGRETQYF.

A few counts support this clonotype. The CDR3 spells CASSTRGPYNSPLHF. The DNA of the CDR3 is TGTGCCAGCAGTACCAGGGGCCCTTATAATTCACCCCTCCACTTT. This chain uses TRBV27 with TRBJ1-6, with D perhaps matching TRBD1 (6 bases). CDR1 is MNHEY, CDR2 SMNVEV, per germline (reference sequence). The CDR3 totals 15 residues. V was pared by 5 bases and J by 4 bases, with 12 bases between.

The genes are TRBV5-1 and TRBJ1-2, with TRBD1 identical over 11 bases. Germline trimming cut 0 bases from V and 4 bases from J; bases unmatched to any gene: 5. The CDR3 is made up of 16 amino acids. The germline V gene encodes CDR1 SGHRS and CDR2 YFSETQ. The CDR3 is CASSLGTGGAGYGYTF. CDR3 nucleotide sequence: TGCGCCAGCAGCTTGGGGACAGGGGGCGCTGGCTATGGCTACACCTTC.

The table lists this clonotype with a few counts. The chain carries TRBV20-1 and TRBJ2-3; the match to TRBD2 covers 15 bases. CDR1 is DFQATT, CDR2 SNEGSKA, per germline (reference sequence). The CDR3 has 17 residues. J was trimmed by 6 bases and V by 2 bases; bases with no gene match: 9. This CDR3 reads CSARRRGLAGGRDTQYF. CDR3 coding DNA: TGCAGTGCTAGACGCCGGGGACTAGCGGGAGGTAGGGATACGCAGTATTTT.